The 17 T cell receptor beta chains listed next were all sequenced from one sample in a study of cytomegalovirus exposure and HLA in healthy donors (dated 2017 in TCRdb). Library construction relied on the immunoSEQ multiplex PCR assay. A mixture of 60 forward primers for TCR Vbeta segments and 13 reverse primers for TCR Jbeta segments was used in the multiplex PCR. Entries here come from immuneACCESS through TCRdb and include only in-frame sequences with V and J called. Some clones fail to appear in such tables; in the studies checked, an unresolved V gene covers under half of the shortfall, and the cause of the remainder is unknown. The sample has 30,000 to 40,000 clones on record, 55% to 80% of them singletons. The ten largest clones capture over 9.5% of the sample. The source material was PBMCs. Receptors were obtained from a man aged 35-49 years in good health and CMV-seropositive.

CDR3 sequence: CASSNIPGNEQYF. As DNA, the CDR3 is TGTGCCAGCAGCAACATTCCCGGGAACGAGCAGTACTTC. This chain uses TRBV7-3 with TRBJ2-7; D possibly corresponds to TRBD2 (5 bases). CDR1 is SGHTA, CDR2 FQGTGA, per germline. V shed 5 bases and J shed 5 bases, with 13 bases lying between them. The CDR3 spans 13 residues. The full variable domain, in which reference TRBV7-3 and TRBJ2-7 provide the parts outside the CDR3, is GAGVSQTPSNKVTEKGKYVELRCDPISGHTALYWYRQSLGQGPEFLIYFQGTGAADDSGLPNDRFFAVRPEGSVSTLKIQRTERGDSAVYLCASSNIPGNEQYFGPGTRLTVT.

The chain couples TRBV19 to TRBJ1-3, with D uncertain. The CDR3 runs 13 residues. V dropped 7 bases and J dropped 2 bases, with 9 bases sitting between them. Germline CDR1 LNHDA, CDR2 SQIVND (reference sequence). CDR3 in amino acids: CASIAGPGNTIYF. Written as DNA, the CDR3 is TGTGCCAGTATCGCTGGGCCTGGAAACACCATATATTTT.

This clone was counted a few times. This chain uses TRBV5-1 with TRBJ2-3, with 8 nucleotides matching TRBD2. Losses at the gene ends were 4 bases for V and 2 bases for J; bases not matched to a gene: 6. Germline V gene sequence: CDR1 SGHRS, CDR2 YFSETQ. The CDR3 is 15 residues long. The CDR3 coding sequence is TGCGCCAGCAGCAGTCAGCGGGAGCACACAGATACGCAGTATTTT. Protein sequence: CASSSQREHTDTQYF.

This chain connects TRBV19 to TRBJ2-7; TRBD1 agrees at 7 bases. The CDR3 has 19 amino acids. The germline V gene encodes CDR1 LNHDA and CDR2 SQIVND (reference sequence). V lost 3 bases, J lost 2 bases, and 19 bases stayed unmatched. The CDR3 reads CASSMGWGQSRDSAYEQYF. CDR3 nucleotides: TGTGCCAGTAGTATGGGCTGGGGACAGTCAAGAGATTCCGCCTACGAGCAGTACTTC.

This chain connects TRBV9 to TRBJ1-5, with no clear D. Trimming removed 0 bases from V and 7 bases from J, with 11 bases in between. This CDR3 is built from 14 residues. Germline CDR1 SGDLS, CDR2 YYNGEE. The CDR3: CASSVELTGQPQHF. The CDR3 DNA is TGTGCCAGCAGCGTAGAACTGACGGGGCAGCCCCAGCATTTT.

There are a few counts of this clone. The chain joins TRBV5-4 to TRBJ2-7, with TRBD1 matching 9 bases. The CDR3 length is 15 residues. Germline CDR1 reads SGHNT; CDR2 reads YYREEE (reference sequence). The ends lost 2 bases at V and 4 bases at J; junction bases unmatched: 7. This chain's CDR3 is CASSFSRQGVYEQYF. The CDR3, as DNA: TGTGCCAGCAGCTTTAGCAGACAGGGGGTTTACGAGCAGTACTTC.

This clone has a handful of counts. This sequence joins TRBV10-1 and TRBJ2-7; D perhaps matches TRBD1 (6 bases). V was clipped by 6 bases and J by 1 base, with 13 bases between them. This CDR3 is built from 14 residues. The V gene's germline CDR1 is WNHNN and CDR2 SYGVQD (reference sequence). The chain's CDR3 is CASRRDTESYEQYF. As DNA, the CDR3 is TGCGCCAGCAGACGGGACACGGAGTCCTACGAGCAGTACTTC.

This chain uses TRBV7-2 with TRBJ2-7, with TRBD1 as a possible D gene (6 bases). Germline V gives CDR1 SGHTA, CDR2 FQGNSA. The ends were cut back, 5 bases at V and 4 bases at J, with 21 bases in the middle. The CDR3 loop spans 16 amino acids. The CDR3 nucleotides are TGTGCCAGCAGCCGCTTAGGGGGAATCCGCCCTTACGAGCAGTACTTC. Encoded protein: CASSRLGGIRPYEQYF.

This sequence joins TRBV5-1 and TRBJ1-4; possibly TRBD1 for D (5 bases). The ends were cut back, 2 bases at V and 5 bases at J, with 13 bases in the middle. Looked up from germline, CDR1 is SGHRS and CDR2 is YFSETQ. The CDR3 loop spans 15 amino acids. CDR3 sequence reads: CASSFSGGDNEKLFF. Here the CDR3 DNA reads TGCGCCAGCAGCTTTAGCGGGGGGGACAATGAAAAACTGTTTTTT.

This rearrangement joins TRBV6-6 to TRBJ1-5; 9 nucleotides match TRBD1. Germline assignment: CDR1 MNHNY and CDR2 SVGAGI (reference sequence). Trimming took 7 bases from V and 5 from J; bases not matched to a gene: 9. The length of the CDR3 is 15 residues. The CDR3 is CASTDPGQGDQPQHF. The CDR3 DNA reads TGTGCCAGCACCGACCCGGGACAGGGCGATCAGCCCCAGCATTTT.

The chain has TRBV4-1 and TRBJ1-1; a weak D match, TRBD1 (5 bases). Germline assignment: CDR1 MGHRA and CDR2 YSYEKL. The CDR3 extends over 14 amino acids. Trimming took off 4 bases at V and 1 base at J, with 10 bases between the two ends. CDR3 residues: CASSPRQPNTEAFF. For the CDR3, the DNA is TGCGCCAGCAGCCCCCGACAGCCGAACACTGAAGCTTTCTTT.

This clone appeared a few times. V is TRBV5-1 and J is TRBJ2-6; 7 bases align to TRBD1. Germline V gene sequence: CDR1 SGHRS, CDR2 YFSETQ. The V and J ends lost 1 base and 4 bases, in that order; junction bases with no gene match: 8. This CDR3 has 17 amino acids. The CDR3 DNA reads TGCGCCAGCAGCTTGAGACAGGGAGCCTCCGGGGCCAACGTCCTGACTTTC. Its protein product is CASSLRQGASGANVLTF.

This rearrangement joins TRBV4-1 to TRBJ2-5, with 8 bases fitting TRBD1. Germline assignment: CDR1 MGHRA and CDR2 YSYEKL. This CDR3 has 15 residues. V shed 4 bases, J shed 8 bases, and the junction held 12 bases outside the gene matches. CDR3 residues: CASSLDRDPSETQYF. CDR3 coding DNA: TGCGCCAGCAGCCTGGACAGGGACCCTTCCGAAACCCAGTACTTC.

A remark on this clone: The CDR3 ends on some other residue instead of the conserved phenylalanine or tryptophan, so this is likely a read error. V gene TRBV19 combines with J gene TRBJ1-2, with D unclear. Germline CDR1 and CDR2: LNHDA and SQIVND (reference sequence). Trimming pared 8 bases from V and 8 bases from J, leaving 18 bases between. The CDR3 is 13 amino acids. CDR3 loop: CASERRGLSGYTL. The CDR3 nucleotides are TGTGCCAGTGAGAGAAGAGGATTGAGCGGCTACACCCTC.

This sequence joins TRBV30 and TRBJ2-1; 14 positions agree with TRBD2. CDR3 length: 17 residues. Losses at the gene ends were 0 bases for V and 2 bases for J; bases not matched to a gene: 3. In germline, CDR1 is GTSNPN, CDR2 SVGIG (reference sequence). CDR3 sequence (DNA): TGTGCCTGGAGTGTACGGACTAGCGGGGGGACCTACAATGAGCAGTTCTTC. Amino acids: CAWSVRTSGGTYNEQFF.

The V call is TRBV5-4, the J call TRBJ2-2; a possible D gene is TRBD2 (5 bases). Trimming removed 6 bases from V and 0 bases from J, with 15 bases in between. The germline V gene encodes CDR1 SGHNT and CDR2 YYREEE (reference sequence). The CDR3 loop spans 16 amino acids. The CDR3 loop is CASTLGVNSNTGELFF. CDR3 bases: TGTGCCAGCACCCTGGGAGTCAATTCGAACACCGGGGAGCTGTTTTTT.

The V gene is TRBV5-6, the J gene TRBJ1-1; TRBD1 matches 8 bases. This CDR3 contains 16 residues. In germline, CDR1 is SGHDT, CDR2 YYEEEE. J lost 4 bases, V lost 4 bases, and 12 bases had no gene match. CDR3 amino acids: CASSPLYQGAVTEAFF. In DNA, the CDR3 is TGTGCCAGCAGCCCACTGTATCAGGGGGCGGTCACTGAAGCTTTCTTT.